This entry lists 12 T cell receptor beta chains sequenced from one sample in a study of shared clonotypes between healthy human individuals. Repertoires were generated with immunoSEQ multiplex PCR, while TCRdb's copy carries only in-frame clones and drops some. The table records more than 2 million clones, 90% to 95% of them present only once. Input material: naive CD4+ T cells sorted from blood. Noted subset: CD45RA+ positively selected. The receptors derive from a man aged 18 to 35 in good health.

CDR3 sequence (DNA): TGTGCCAGCAGTTTAGTGGGGGGTTCTGCCAAAAACATTCAGTACTTC. Residues: CASSLVGGSAKNIQYF. The rearrangement uses TRBV28 and TRBJ2-4; tentatively, D is TRBD2 (6 bases). Trimming pared 2 bases from V and 1 base from J, leaving 12 bases between. This CDR3 comprises 16 residues. Germline V gene lookup returns CDR1 MDHEN and CDR2 SYDVKM. Full variable domain (rest looked up from reference TRBV28 and TRBJ2-4): DVKVTQSSRYLVKRTGEKVFLECVQDMDHENMFWYRQDPGLGLRLIYFSYDVKMKEKGDIPEGYSVSREKKERFSLILESASTNQTSMYLCASSLVGGSAKNIQYFGAGTRLSVL.

V gene TRBV5-8 combines with J gene TRBJ1-2; D not resolved. Trimming stripped 6 bases from V and 4 bases from J, with 16 bases between. The CDR3 runs to 14 residues. Germline V lookup: CDR1 SGHTS, CDR2 YDEGEE. In DNA, the CDR3 is TGTGCCAGCACCTACGGACGGACTCTCTATGGCTACACCTTC. Amino acids: CASTYGRTLYGYTF.

The chain carries TRBV7-2 and TRBJ1-3, with D possibly being TRBD1 (5 bases). The V and J ends lost 8 bases and 1 base respectively, with 12 bases between them. Germline assignment: CDR1 SGHTA and CDR2 FQGNSA. The CDR3 extends over 14 amino acids. This chain's CDR3 is CASGWDGSGNTIYF. The CDR3 DNA is TGTGCCAGCGGATGGGACGGTTCTGGAAACACCATATATTTT. The complete variable domain, with remaining parts taken from reference TRBV7-2 and TRBJ1-3, reads GAGVSQSPSNKVTEKGKDVELRCDPISGHTALYWYRQSLGQGLEFLIYFQGNSAPDKSGLPSDRFSAERTGGSVSTLTIQRTQQEDSAVYLCASGWDGSGNTIYFGEGSWLTVV.

V gene TRBV7-9 combines with J gene TRBJ2-7; 7 bases fit TRBD1. The CDR3 has 15 residues. The germline V gene has CDR1 SEHNR and CDR2 FQNEAQ (reference sequence). J lost 1 base, V lost 2 bases, and 5 bases had no gene match. In DNA, the CDR3 is TGTGCCAGCAGCTTAACACGGGACAGATCCTACGAGCAGTACTTC. This encodes CASSLTRDRSYEQYF.

This chain joins TRBV6-1 and TRBJ1-5; the D is unclear. This CDR3 has 11 residues. V was clipped by 6 bases and J by 8 bases, with 8 bases between them. CDR1 is MNHNS and CDR2 is SASEGT in the germline V gene. The CDR3 DNA reads TGTGCCAGCAGGCGGAAGGAGCCCCAGCATTTT. Translating it yields CASRRKEPQHF.

This clone was found once. Other DNA sequences from this sample encode an identical CDR3 as well. This chain links TRBV28 with TRBJ1-1; unclear D gene. CDR3 size: 13 residues. Deletions cut 2 bases from V and 1 base from J, with 5 bases between. Germline V gene sequence: CDR1 MDHEN, CDR2 SYDVKM. The CDR3 protein is CASSLGRNTEAFF. The CDR3 nucleotides read TGTGCCAGCAGTTTAGGTAGGAACACTGAAGCTTTCTTT.

The chain links TRBV10-1 to TRBJ2-3; D is perhaps TRBD1 or TRBD2 (5 bases each). V lost 0 bases and J lost 5, with 12 bases in between. CDR1 WNHNN and CDR2 SYGVQD come from the germline V gene (reference sequence). This CDR3 spans 15 amino acids. DNA for the CDR3: TGCGCCAGCAGTGAGTCGGCAGTGGGGGAAGATACGCAGTATTTT. It specifies CASSESAVGEDTQYF.

The rearrangement uses TRBV7-2 and TRBJ1-6, with D possibly matching TRBD1 (5 bases). Trimming pared 5 bases from V and 9 bases from J, leaving 20 bases between. CDR3 length equals 16 residues. In germline, CDR1 is SGHTA, CDR2 FQGNSA. For the CDR3, the DNA is TGTGCCAGCAGCCACCAAGCCGGGACTTGGAGTTCACCCCTCCACTTT. Translating gives CASSHQAGTWSSPLHF. The whole variable domain, remainder taken from reference TRBV7-2 and TRBJ1-6, is GAGVSQSPSNKVTEKGKDVELRCDPISGHTALYWYRQSLGQGLEFLIYFQGNSAPDKSGLPSDRFSAERTGGSVSTLTIQRTQQEDSAVYLCASSHQAGTWSSPLHFGNGTRLTVT.

The rearrangement joins TRBV12-5 to TRBJ1-6; weak D call: TRBD1 (5 bases). The CDR3 has 18 amino acids. V was trimmed by 5 bases and J by 7 bases, leaving 24 bases between them. CDR1 and CDR2 from the germline V gene are LGHNT and FRNRAP. Written as DNA, the CDR3 is TGTGCTAGTGGTCTATACAATACTCTCGGGGGTGGCAATTCACCCCTCCACTTT. Translating it yields CASGLYNTLGGGNSPLHF.

The chain couples TRBV7-2 to TRBJ2-3, with TRBD2 matching 14 bases. This CDR3 spans 16 amino acids. Per the germline V gene, CDR1 is SGHTA and CDR2 is FQGNSA. J was trimmed by 3 bases and V by 5 bases; bases with no gene match: 4. The CDR3 protein is CASSMGTSGSTDTQYF. In DNA form, the CDR3 reads TGTGCCAGCAGCATGGGGACTAGCGGGAGTACAGATACGCAGTATTTT.

J is TRBJ1-1 and V is TRBV30, with a possible D match to TRBD1 (5 bases). Trimming took off 2 bases at V and 1 base at J, with 11 bases between the two ends. The CDR3 is 14 residues long. Per the germline V gene, CDR1 is GTSNPN and CDR2 is SVGIG (reference sequence). The CDR3 here is CAWSRRGGNTEAFF. The CDR3 DNA is TGTGCCTGGAGTAGGCGGGGGGGGAACACTGAAGCTTTCTTT.

This rearrangement joins TRBV27 to TRBJ2-7, with TRBD1 matching over 9 bases. From germline, CDR1 is MNHEY and CDR2 SMNVEV (reference sequence). This CDR3 is built from 14 residues. After removal of 5 bases from V and 6 bases from J, the junction contained 8 bases not matched to a gene. Written as DNA, the CDR3 is TGTGCCAGCAGTACCCCGGGACAGGGATCCGAGCAGTACTTC. Translated, it gives CASSTPGQGSEQYF.